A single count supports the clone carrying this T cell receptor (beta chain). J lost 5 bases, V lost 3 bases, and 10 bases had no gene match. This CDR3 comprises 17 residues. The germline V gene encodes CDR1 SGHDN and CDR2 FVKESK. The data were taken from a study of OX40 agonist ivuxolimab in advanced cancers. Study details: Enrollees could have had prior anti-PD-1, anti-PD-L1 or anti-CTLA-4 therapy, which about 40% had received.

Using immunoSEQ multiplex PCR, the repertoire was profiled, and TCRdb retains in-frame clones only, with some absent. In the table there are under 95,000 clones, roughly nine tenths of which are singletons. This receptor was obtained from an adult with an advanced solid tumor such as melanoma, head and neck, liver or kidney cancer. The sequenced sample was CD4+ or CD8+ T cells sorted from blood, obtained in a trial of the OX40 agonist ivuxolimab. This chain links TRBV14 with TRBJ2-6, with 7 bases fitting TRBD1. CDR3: CASSQRKGGVWANVLTF. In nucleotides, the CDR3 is TGTGCCAGCAGCCAGCGAAAAGGGGGCGTATGGGCCAACGTCCTGACTTTC.